Below are 8 T cell receptor beta chains sequenced from a single sample in a study of monozygotic twins with inflammatory bowel disease. TCRdb reworked the 5' RACE reads into one entry per CDR3 protein, no DNA. The table lists some 210,000 distinct CDR3 sequences. The sequenced sample was blood. All receptors come from a human donor with ulcerative colitis or Crohn's disease, or a healthy co-twin of an affected twin (not recorded which).

The V gene is TRBV24-1, the J gene TRBJ2-5; the D call of TRBD1 rests on TCRdb alone, since no DNA is present to check it. This CDR3 has 15 amino acids. CDR1 KGHDR and CDR2 SFDVKD come from the germline V gene. This chain's CDR3 is CATSDTNRGQETQYF.

The gene calls are TRBV9 and TRBJ1-4; no DNA is available, so the TRBD1 call from TCRdb remains unchecked. Germline V gene data show CDR1 as SGDLS and CDR2 as YYNGEE. This CDR3 has 14 residues. CDR3 protein: CASSLTGGREKLFF.

J is TRBJ1-5 and V is TRBV12-3 or TRBV12-4; TCRdb selects TRBD1, and the lack of DNA leaves this call unchecked. The CDR3 is 16 amino acids. The CDR3 loop reads CASSLRGIGQGQPQHF.

V usage is TRBV20-1 and J usage is TRBJ2-7; without DNA, the TCRdb call of TRBD1 cannot be checked. The CDR3 runs to 11 residues. Germline lookup yields CDR1 DFQATT and CDR2 SNEGSKA (reference sequence). The chain's CDR3 is CSATTLGEQYF.

The chain couples TRBV5-1 to TRBJ2-1; the D call of TRBD2 rests on TCRdb alone, since no DNA is present to check it. CDR1 SGHRS and CDR2 YFSETQ come from the germline V gene. This CDR3 is built from 13 residues. The CDR3 is CASTSGEFLKQFF.

The J gene is TRBJ1-1, the V gene TRBV6-5. Germline lookup yields CDR1 MNHEY and CDR2 SVGAGI. CDR3 length: 12 residues. The CDR3 here is CASSYLGSAAFF.

The rearrangement joins TRBV20-1 to TRBJ2-7. Germline V lookup: CDR1 DFQATT, CDR2 SNEGSKA (reference sequence). The CDR3 has 14 amino acids. This CDR3 is CSASRRRNSYEQYF.

V and J are TRBV7-3 and TRBJ2-1; without DNA, the TCRdb call of TRBD1 cannot be checked. The V gene's germline CDR1 is SGHTA and CDR2 FQGTGA. The CDR3 has 15 amino acids. CDR3: CASSFGDSSYNEQFF. Full variable domain (missing parts from reference TRBV7-3 and TRBJ2-1): GAGVSQTPSNKVTEKGKYVELRCDPISGHTALYWYRQSLGQGPEFLIYFQGTGAADDSGLPNDRFFAVRPEGSVSTLKIQRTERGDSAVYLCASSFGDSSYNEQFFGPGTRLTVL.